What follows are 9 T cell receptor beta chains derived from one specimen sequenced in a study of T cell responses to AZD1222 COVID-19 vaccine. Libraries were prepared by immunoSEQ multiplex PCR; TCRdb keeps only in-frame clonotypes and omits some of them. Found here are 95,000 to 110,000 clones, about nine tenths of them singletons; the top ten hold about 5%. Sequences were derived from peripheral blood, sampled on day 0 of AZD1222 vaccination. The receptor source for this set is an adult in good health.

This chain links TRBV10-1 with TRBJ1-2; 8 bases align to TRBD1. V gave up 3 bases and J gave up 4 bases; unmatched junction bases: 10. There are 16 residues in the CDR3. CDR1 WNHNN and CDR2 SYGVQD come from the germline V gene (reference sequence). For the CDR3, the DNA is TGCGCCAGCAGTGAAGGGAGGGAGGACAGGGCCTATGGCTACACCTTC. Translated, it gives CASSEGREDRAYGYTF.

The chain links TRBV10-1 to TRBJ1-2; tentatively, D is TRBD1 (6 bases). CDR1 and CDR2 (germline): WNHNN, SYGVQD (reference sequence). CDR3 size: 10 residues. CDR3 loop: CLQGRDGYTF. The CDR3 coding sequence is TGCCTACAGGGTAGAGATGGCTACACCTTC.

The count of this clone is one. The gene calls are TRBV27 and TRBJ1-6; 10 bases are shared with TRBD1. V was pared by 2 bases and J by 6 bases, with 4 bases of the junction left unmatched. The CDR3 length is 16 residues. Germline V lookup: CDR1 MNHEY, CDR2 SMNVEV (reference sequence). The CDR3 DNA follows: TGTGCCAGCAGTTTAGGGACAGGGGTTTTTAATTCACCCCTCCACTTT. Translation gives CASSLGTGVFNSPLHF.

This clone was seen once. V usage is TRBV2 and J usage is TRBJ1-2; tentatively, D is TRBD1 (5 bases). Trimming left V 4 bases short and J 5 bases short, with 8 bases between. CDR1 SNHLY and CDR2 FYNNEI come from the germline V gene. This CDR3 contains 12 residues. The CDR3 region is CASSVGGYGYTF. In DNA form, the CDR3 reads TGTGCCAGCAGTGTGGGGGGGTATGGCTACACCTTC.

The chain recombines TRBV12-3 or TRBV12-4 with TRBJ1-5; D is ambiguous. The CDR3 is made up of 13 amino acids. V lost 6 bases to trimming and J lost 4 bases, with 10 bases between them. The DNA for the CDR3 is TGTGCCAGCAGGAAGGACTGGAATCAGCCCCAGCATTTT. Amino acid sequence: CASRKDWNQPQHF.

The chain is built from TRBV19 and TRBJ2-7, with 12 nucleotides matching TRBD1. The length of the CDR3 is 14 residues. CDR1 and CDR2 from the germline V gene are LNHDA and SQIVND (reference sequence). Losses at the gene ends were 11 bases for V and 6 bases for J; bases not matched to a gene: 11. This CDR3 is CAGTTGQGASEQYF. The CDR3 DNA reads as TGTGCCGGAACAACGGGACAGGGGGCGTCCGAGCAGTACTTC.

This chain connects TRBV7-3 to TRBJ2-3; D is ambiguous. CDR1 and CDR2 (germline): SGHTA, FQGTGA. CDR3 length: 13 residues. V dropped 4 bases and J dropped 2 bases, with 7 bases sitting between them. The CDR3 here is CASSSSITDTQYF. DNA of the CDR3: TGTGCCAGCAGCTCATCGATCACAGATACGCAGTATTTT.

This clone was detected only once. The rearrangement links TRBV7-6 to TRBJ2-2; D uncertain. V lost 2 bases and J lost 1, with 17 bases in between. The germline CDR1 and CDR2 sequences are SGHVS and FNYEAQ. CDR3 length: 18 amino acids. The CDR3 sequence: CASSLFESSRRNTGELFF. In DNA, the CDR3 is TGTGCCAGCAGCTTATTCGAGTCGAGCAGAAGGAACACCGGGGAGCTGTTTTTT.

This clone was counted once. This chain uses TRBV19 with TRBJ2-2; 8 nucleotides line up with TRBD2. The V segment lost 4 bases and the J segment 6 bases; nucleotides outside the gene matches: 7. CDR3 length: 15 amino acids. Germline V gene lookup returns CDR1 LNHDA and CDR2 SQIVND (reference sequence). Written as DNA, the CDR3 is TGTGCCAGTAGTACGTCGGGGGGGCTAGCCGGGGAGCTGTTTTTT. Protein product: CASSTSGGLAGELFF.